This T cell receptor (beta chain) stems from a study of blood T cells in healthy people across ages. The germline gives CDR1 MDHEN, CDR2 SYDVKM. Trimming cost V 10 bases and J 2 bases; bases outside gene matches: 7. The CDR3 sequence is 13 residues long. The second PCR ran about 6 to 11 cycles with a sample-barcoded 5' primer and J-beta primers. One entry per CDR3 protein, called by TCRdb with MiXCR from the 5' RACE reads. Seen here are more than 650,000 distinct CDR3 sequences, about a fifth observed once, and the top ten hold roughly a fifth. The gene calls are TRBV28 and TRBJ1-2; 7 bases align to TRBD1. The sample taken for sequencing was blood. The clonotype originates from a man in his 70s in good health. CDR3 coding DNA: TGTGCCACCAAAACAGGGGTCAACTATGGCTACACCTTC. Translated: CATKTGVNYGYTF.